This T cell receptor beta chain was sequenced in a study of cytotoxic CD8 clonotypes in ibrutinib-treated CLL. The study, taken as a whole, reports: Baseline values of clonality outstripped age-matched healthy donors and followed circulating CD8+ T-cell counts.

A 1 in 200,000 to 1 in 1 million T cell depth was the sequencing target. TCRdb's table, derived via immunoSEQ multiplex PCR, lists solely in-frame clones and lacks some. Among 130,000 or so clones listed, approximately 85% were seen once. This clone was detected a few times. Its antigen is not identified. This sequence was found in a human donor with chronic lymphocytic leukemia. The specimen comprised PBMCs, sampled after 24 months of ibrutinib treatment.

The CDR3 DNA reads as TGCAGCGTTGAAGATCAGTACGTTGTTGAAGGGGACAGGGGCGGCTACACCTTC. Amino acid sequence: CSVEDQYVVEGDRGGYTF. The rearrangement joins TRBV29-1 to TRBJ1-2, with 10 bases aligning to TRBD1. The germline gives CDR1 SQVTM, CDR2 ANQGSEA. After removal of 0 bases from V and 8 bases from J, the junction contained 18 bases not matched to a gene. The CDR3 sequence is 18 residues long.